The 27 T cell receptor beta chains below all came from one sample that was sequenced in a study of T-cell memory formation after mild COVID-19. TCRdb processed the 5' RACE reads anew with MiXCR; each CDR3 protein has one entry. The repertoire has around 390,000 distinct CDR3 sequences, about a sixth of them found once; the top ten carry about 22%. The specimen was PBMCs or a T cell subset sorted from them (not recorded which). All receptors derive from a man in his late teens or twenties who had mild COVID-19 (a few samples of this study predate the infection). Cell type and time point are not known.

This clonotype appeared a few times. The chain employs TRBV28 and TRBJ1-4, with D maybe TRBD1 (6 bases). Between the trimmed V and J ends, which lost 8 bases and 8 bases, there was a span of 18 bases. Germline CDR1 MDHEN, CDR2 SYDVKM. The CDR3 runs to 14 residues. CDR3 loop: CASSLRGVREKLFF. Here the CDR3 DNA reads TGTGCCAGCTCCCTTAGGGGGGTAAGAGAAAAACTGTTTTTT.

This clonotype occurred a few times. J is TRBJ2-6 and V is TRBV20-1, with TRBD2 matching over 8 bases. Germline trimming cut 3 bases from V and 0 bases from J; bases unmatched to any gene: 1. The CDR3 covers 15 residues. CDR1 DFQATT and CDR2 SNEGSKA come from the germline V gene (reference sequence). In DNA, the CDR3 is TGCAGTGCTAGTAGCGGGGACTCTGGGGCCAACGTCCTGACTTTC. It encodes CSASSGDSGANVLTF.

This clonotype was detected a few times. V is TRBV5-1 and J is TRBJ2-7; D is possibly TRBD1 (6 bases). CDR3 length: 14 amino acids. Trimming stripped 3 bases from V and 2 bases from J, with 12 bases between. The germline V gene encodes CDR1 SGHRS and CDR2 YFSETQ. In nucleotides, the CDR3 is TGCGCCAGCAGCTATTTAACAGGGCCCTACGAGCAGTACTTC. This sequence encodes CASSYLTGPYEQYF.

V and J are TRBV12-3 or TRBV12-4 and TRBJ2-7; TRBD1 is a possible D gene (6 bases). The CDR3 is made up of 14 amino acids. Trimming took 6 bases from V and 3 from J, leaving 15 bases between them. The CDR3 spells CASSSTGSGYEQYV. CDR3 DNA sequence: TGTGCCAGCAGCAGCACAGGGAGCGGCTACGAGCAGTACGTC.

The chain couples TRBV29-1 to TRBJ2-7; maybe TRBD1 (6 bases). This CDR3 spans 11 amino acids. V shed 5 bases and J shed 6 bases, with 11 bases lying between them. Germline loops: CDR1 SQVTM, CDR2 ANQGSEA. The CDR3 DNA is TGCAGCGTTACACAGGGTGGCGAGCAGTACGTC. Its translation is CSVTQGGEQYV.

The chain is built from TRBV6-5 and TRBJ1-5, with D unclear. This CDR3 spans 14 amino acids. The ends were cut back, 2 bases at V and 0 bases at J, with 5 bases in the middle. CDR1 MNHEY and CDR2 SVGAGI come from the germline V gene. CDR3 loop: CASSYGISNQPQHF. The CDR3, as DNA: TGTGCCAGCAGTTACGGGATTAGCAATCAGCCCCAGCATTTT.

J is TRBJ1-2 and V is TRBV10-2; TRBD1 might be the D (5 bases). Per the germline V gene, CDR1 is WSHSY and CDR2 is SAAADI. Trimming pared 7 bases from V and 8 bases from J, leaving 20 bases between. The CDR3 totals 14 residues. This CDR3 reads CASKIRDSEGGYTF. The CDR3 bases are TGCGCCAGCAAGATACGGGACTCCGAGGGAGGCTACACCTTC.

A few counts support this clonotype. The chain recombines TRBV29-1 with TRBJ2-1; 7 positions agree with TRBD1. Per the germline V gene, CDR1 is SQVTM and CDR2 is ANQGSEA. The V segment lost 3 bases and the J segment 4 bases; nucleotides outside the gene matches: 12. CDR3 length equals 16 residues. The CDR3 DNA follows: TGCAGCGTTGACAACCAGGACAGGACCCGATACAATGAGCAGTTCTTC. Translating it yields CSVDNQDRTRYNEQFF.

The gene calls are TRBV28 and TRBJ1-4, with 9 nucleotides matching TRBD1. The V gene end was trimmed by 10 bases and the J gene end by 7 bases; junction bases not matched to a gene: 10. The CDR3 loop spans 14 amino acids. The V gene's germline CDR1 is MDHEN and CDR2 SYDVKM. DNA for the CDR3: TGTGCCACCCAGACGGGACAGGGAAGTGAAAAACTGTTTTTT. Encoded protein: CATQTGQGSEKLFF.

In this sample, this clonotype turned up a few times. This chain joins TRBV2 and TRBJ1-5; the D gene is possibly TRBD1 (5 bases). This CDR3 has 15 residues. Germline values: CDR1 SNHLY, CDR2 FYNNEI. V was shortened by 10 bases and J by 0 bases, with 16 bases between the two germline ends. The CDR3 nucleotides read TGTGCCACCCGGGGCACGTCACATAGCAATCAGCCCCAGCATTTT. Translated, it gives CATRGTSHSNQPQHF. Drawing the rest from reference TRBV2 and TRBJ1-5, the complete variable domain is EPEVTQTPSHQVTQMGQEVILRCVPISNHLYFYWYRQILGQKVEFLVSFYNNEISEKSEIFDDQFSVERPDGSNFTLKIRSTKLEDSAMYFCATRGTSHSNQPQHFGDGTRLSIL.

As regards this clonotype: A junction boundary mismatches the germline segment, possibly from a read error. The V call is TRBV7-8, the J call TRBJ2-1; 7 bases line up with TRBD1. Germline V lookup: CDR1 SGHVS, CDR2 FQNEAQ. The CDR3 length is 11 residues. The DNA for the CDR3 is TGTGCCAGCAGCTTCCGGGACAGCATAAGCTTC. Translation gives CASSFRDSISF.

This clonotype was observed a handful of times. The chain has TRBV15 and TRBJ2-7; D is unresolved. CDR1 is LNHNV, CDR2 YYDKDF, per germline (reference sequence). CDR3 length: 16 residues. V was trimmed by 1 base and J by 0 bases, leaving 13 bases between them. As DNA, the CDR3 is TGTGCCACCAGCAGAGCTCTGCTGCCAGACTCCTACGAGCAGTACTTC. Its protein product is CATSRALLPDSYEQYF.

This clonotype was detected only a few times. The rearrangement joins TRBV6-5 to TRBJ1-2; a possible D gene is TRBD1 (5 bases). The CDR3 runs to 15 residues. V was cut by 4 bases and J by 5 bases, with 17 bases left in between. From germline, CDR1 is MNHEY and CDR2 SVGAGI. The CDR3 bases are TGTGCCAGCAGTTTAGGACACAGCTTCTTTTATGGCTACACCTTC. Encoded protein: CASSLGHSFFYGYTF.

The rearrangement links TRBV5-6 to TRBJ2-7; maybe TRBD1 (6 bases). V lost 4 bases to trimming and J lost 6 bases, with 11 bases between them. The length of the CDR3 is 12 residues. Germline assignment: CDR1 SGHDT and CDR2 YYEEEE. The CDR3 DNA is TGTGCCAGCAGCGGGACATCTCCCGAGCAGTACTTC. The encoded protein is CASSGTSPEQYF.

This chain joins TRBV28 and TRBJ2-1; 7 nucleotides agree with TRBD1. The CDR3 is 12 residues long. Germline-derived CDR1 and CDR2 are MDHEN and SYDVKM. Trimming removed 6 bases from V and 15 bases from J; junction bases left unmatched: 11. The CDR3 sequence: CASRSETGLGFF. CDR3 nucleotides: TGTGCCAGCAGATCAGAGACAGGGTTGGGGTTCTTC.

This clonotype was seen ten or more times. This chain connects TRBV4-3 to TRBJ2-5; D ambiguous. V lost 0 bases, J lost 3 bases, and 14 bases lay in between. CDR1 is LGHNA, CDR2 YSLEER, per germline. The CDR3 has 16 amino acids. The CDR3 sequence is CASSQELVPGEETQYF. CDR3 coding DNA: TGCGCCAGCAGCCAAGAGCTGGTACCGGGTGAAGAGACCCAGTACTTC.

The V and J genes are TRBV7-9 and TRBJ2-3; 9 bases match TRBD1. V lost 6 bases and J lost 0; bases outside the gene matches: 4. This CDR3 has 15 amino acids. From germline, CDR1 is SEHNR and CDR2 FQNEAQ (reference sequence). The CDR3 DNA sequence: TGTGCCAGCAGTTACAGGGGGCGAAGCACAGATACGCAGTATTTT. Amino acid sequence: CASSYRGRSTDTQYF. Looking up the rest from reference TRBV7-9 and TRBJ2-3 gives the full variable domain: DTGVSQNPRHKITKRGQNVTFRCDPISEHNRLYWYRQTLGQGPEFLTYFQNEAQLEKSRLLSDRFSAERPKGSFSTLEIQRTEQGDSAMYLCASSYRGRSTDTQYFGPGTRLTVL.

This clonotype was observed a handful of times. In DNA, the CDR3 is TGTGCCAGCAGCTTTTGGGGGACCCAGAATCAGCCCCAGCATTTT. Translated: CASSFWGTQNQPQHF. The chain joins TRBV5-5 to TRBJ1-5, with a possible D match to TRBD1 (5 bases). The V end lost 2 bases, the J end lost 4 bases, and 13 bases lay between the germline ends. This CDR3 has 15 residues. Germline lookup yields CDR1 SGHKS and CDR2 YYEKEE (reference sequence).

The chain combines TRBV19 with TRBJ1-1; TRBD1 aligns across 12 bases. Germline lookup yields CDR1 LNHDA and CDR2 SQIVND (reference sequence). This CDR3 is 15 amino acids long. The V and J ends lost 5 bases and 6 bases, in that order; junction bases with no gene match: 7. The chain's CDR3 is CASSRDRGLSSEAFF. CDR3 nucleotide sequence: TGTGCCAGTAGTCGGGACAGGGGGCTGTCGTCTGAAGCTTTCTTT.

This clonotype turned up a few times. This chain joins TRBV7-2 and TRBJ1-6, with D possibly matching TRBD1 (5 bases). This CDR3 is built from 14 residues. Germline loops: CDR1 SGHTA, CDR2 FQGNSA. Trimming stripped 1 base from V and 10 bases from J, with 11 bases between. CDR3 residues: CASSLGGVGSPLHF. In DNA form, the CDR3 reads TGTGCCAGCAGCTTAGGAGGGGTCGGGTCACCCCTCCACTTT.

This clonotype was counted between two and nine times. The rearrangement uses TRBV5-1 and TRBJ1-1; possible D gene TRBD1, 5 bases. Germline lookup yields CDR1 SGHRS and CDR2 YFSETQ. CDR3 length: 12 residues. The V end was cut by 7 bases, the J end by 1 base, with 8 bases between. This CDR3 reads CASAGGNTEAFF. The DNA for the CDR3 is TGCGCCAGCGCGGGGGGGAACACTGAAGCTTTCTTT.

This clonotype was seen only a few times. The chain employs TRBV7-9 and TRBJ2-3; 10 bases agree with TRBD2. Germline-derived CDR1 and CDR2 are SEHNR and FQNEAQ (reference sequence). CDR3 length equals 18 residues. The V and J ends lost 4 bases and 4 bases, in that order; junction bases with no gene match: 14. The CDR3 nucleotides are TGTGCCAGCAGCTCGGCAGCGGGGGGGCAAATCCCAGCAGATACGCAGTATTTT. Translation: CASSSAAGGQIPADTQYF.

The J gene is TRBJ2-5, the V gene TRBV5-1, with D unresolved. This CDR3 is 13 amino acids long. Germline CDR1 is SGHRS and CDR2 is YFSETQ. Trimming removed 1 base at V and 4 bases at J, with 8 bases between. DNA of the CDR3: TGCGCCAGCAGCTTGCTGGGGTCAGAGACCCAGTACTTC. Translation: CASSLLGSETQYF.

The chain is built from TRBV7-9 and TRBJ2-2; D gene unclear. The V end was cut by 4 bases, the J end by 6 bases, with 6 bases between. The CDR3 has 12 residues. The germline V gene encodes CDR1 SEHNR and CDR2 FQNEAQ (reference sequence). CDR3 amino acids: CASSSVSGELFF. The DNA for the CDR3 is TGTGCCAGCAGCTCCGTGTCCGGGGAGCTGTTTTTT. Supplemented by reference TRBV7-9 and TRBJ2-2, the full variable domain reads DTGVSQNPRHKITKRGQNVTFRCDPISEHNRLYWYRQTLGQGPEFLTYFQNEAQLEKSRLLSDRFSAERPKGSFSTLEIQRTEQGDSAMYLCASSSVSGELFFGEGSRLTVL.

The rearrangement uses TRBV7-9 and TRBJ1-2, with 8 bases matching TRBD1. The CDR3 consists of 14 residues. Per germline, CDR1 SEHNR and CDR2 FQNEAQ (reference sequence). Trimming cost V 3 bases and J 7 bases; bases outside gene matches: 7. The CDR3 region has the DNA TGTGCCAGCAGCTTGGCCGGGACAGGTGGTGGCTACACCTTC. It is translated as CASSLAGTGGGYTF.

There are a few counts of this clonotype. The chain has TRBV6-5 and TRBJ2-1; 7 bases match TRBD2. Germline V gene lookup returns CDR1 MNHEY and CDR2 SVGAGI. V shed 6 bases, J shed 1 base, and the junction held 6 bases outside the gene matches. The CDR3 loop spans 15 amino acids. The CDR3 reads CASSYGRGSYNEQFF. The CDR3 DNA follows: TGTGCCAGCAGCTACGGGCGGGGGTCCTACAATGAGCAGTTCTTC.

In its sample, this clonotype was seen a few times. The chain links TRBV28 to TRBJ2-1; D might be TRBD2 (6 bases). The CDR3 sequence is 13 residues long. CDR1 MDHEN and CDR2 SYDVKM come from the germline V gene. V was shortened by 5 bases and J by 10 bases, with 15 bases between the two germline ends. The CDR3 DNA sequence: TGTGCCAGCAGTAGTCCTCCCGGGGGAGAGCAGTTCTTC. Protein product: CASSSPPGGEQFF.